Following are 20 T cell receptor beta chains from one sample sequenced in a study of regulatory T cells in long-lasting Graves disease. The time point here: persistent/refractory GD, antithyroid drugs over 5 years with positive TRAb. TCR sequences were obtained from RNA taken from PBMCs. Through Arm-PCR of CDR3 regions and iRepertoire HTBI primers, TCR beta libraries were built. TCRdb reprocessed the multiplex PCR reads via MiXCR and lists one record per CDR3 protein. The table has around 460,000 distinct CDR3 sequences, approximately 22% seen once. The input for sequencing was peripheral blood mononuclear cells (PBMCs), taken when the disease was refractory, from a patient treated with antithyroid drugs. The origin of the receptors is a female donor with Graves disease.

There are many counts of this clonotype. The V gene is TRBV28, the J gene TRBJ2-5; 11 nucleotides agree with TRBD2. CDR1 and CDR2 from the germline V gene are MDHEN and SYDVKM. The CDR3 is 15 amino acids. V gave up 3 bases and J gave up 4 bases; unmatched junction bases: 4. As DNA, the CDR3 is TGTGCCAGCAGTTTTAGCGGGGGGGCCGGAGAGACCCAGTACTTC. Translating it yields CASSFSGGAGETQYF.

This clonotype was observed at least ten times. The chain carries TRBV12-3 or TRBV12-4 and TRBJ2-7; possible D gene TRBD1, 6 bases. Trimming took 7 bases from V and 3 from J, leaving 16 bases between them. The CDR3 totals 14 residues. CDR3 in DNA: TGTGCCAGCAACATCACCGGGACAAACTACGAGCAGTACTTC. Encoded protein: CASNITGTNYEQYF.

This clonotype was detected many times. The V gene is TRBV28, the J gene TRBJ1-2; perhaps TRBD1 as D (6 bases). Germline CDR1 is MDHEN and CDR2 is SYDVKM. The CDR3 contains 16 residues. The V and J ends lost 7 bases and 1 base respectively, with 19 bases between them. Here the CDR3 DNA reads TGTGCCAGCACCAGGAGGGGGGCCTATCTTAACTATGGCTACACCTTC. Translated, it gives CASTRRGAYLNYGYTF.

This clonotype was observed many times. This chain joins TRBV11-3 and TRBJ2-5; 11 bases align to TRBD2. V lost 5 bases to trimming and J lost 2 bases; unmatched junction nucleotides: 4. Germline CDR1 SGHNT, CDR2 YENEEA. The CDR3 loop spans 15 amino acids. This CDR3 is CASSPGLADQETQYF. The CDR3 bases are TGTGCCAGCAGCCCGGGACTAGCGGATCAAGAGACCCAGTACTTC.

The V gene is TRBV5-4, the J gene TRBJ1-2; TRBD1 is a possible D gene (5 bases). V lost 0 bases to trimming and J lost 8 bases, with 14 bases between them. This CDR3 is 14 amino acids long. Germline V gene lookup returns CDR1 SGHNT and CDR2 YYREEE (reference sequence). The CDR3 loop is CASSLVQGPGGYTF. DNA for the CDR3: TGTGCCAGCAGCTTGGTTCAGGGCCCGGGCGGCTACACCTTC. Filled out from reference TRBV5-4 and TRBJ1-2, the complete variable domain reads ETGVTQSPTHLIKTRGQQVTLRCSSQSGHNTVSWYQQALGQGPQFIFQYYREEENGRGNFPPRFSGLQFPNYSSELNVNALELDDSALYLCASSLVQGPGGYTFGSGTRLTVV.

The CDR3 bases are TGCGCCAGCAGCCAAAGCCAGTGGTTCACTGAAGCTTTCTTT. Translated, it gives CASSQSQWFTEAFF. The chain combines TRBV4-3 with TRBJ1-1; D gene uncertain. In germline, CDR1 is LGHNA, CDR2 YSLEER. This CDR3 has 14 amino acids. Trimming took off 2 bases at V and 4 bases at J, with 11 bases between the two ends.

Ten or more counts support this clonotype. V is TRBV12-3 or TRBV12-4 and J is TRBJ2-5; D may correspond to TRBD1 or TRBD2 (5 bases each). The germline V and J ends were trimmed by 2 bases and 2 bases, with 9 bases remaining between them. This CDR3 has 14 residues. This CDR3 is CASSLRREQETQYF. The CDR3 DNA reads TGTGCCAGCAGTTTACGCAGGGAGCAAGAGACCCAGTACTTC.

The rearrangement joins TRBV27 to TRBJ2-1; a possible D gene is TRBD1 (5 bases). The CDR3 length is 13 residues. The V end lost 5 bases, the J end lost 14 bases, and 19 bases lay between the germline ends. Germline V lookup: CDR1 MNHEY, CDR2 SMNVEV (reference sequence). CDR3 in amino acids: CASSPVPTELEFF. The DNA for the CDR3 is TGTGCCAGCAGTCCCGTCCCGACAGAGCTTGAGTTCTTC.

The chain's CDR3 is CASSLAVATDTQYF. As DNA, the CDR3 is TGTGCCAGCAGTTTAGCGGTAGCCACAGATACGCAGTATTTT. V usage is TRBV28 and J usage is TRBJ2-3, with D unresolved. CDR3 size: 14 residues. In germline, CDR1 is MDHEN, CDR2 SYDVKM. Deletions cut 2 bases from V and 2 bases from J, with 8 bases between.

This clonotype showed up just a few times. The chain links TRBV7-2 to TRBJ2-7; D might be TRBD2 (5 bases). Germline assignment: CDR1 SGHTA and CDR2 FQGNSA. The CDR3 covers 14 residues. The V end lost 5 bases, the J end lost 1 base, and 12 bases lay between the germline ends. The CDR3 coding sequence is TGTGCCAGCAGCCCGAGGGATTTTTCCTACGAGCAGTACTTC. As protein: CASSPRDFSYEQYF.

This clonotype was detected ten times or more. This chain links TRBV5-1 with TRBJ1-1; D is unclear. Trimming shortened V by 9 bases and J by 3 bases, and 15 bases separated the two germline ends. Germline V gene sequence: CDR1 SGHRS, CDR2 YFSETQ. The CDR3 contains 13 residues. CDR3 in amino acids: CATSEVTDTEAFF. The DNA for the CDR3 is TGCGCCACCTCAGAGGTTACCGACACTGAAGCTTTCTTT.

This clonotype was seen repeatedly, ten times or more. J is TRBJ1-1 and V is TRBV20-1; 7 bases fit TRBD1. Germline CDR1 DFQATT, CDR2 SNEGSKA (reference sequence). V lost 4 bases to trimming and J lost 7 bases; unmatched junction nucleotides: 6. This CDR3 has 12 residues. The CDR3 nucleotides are TGCAGTGCTACCAGGGGGGAGGGTGAAGCTTTCTTT. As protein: CSATRGEGEAFF.

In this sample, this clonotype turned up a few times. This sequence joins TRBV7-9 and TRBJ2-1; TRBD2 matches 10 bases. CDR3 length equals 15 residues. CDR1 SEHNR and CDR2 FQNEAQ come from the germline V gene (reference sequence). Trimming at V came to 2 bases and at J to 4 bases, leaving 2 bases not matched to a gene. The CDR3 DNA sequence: TGTGCCAGCAGCTTACAGCGGGAGGGATACAATGAGCAGTTCTTC. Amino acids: CASSLQREGYNEQFF.

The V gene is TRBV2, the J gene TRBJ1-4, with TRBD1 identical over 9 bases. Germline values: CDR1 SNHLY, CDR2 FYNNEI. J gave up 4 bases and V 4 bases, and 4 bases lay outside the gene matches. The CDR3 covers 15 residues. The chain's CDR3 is CASSGGTGINEKLFF. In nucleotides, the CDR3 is TGTGCCAGCAGTGGTGGGACAGGGATTAATGAAAAACTGTTTTTT.

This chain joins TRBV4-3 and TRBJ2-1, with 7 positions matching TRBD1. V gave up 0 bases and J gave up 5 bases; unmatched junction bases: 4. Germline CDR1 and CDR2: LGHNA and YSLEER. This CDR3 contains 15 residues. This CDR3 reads CASSQDVGGHNEQFF. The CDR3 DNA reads TGCGCCAGCAGCCAAGATGTAGGGGGCCACAATGAGCAGTTCTTC.

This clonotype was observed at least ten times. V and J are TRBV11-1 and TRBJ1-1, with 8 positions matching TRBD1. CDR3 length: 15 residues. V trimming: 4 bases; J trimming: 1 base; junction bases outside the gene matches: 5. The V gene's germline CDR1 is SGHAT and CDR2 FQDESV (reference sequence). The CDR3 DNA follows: TGTGCCAGCAGCTCCCAGACAGGGGCGAACACTGAAGCTTTCTTT. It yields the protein CASSSQTGANTEAFF.

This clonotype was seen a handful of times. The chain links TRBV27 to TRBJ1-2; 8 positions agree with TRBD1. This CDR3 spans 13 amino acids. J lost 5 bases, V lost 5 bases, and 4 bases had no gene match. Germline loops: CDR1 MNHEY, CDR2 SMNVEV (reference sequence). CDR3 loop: CASSPTGAYGYTF. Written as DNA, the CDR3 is TGTGCCAGCAGTCCGACAGGGGCATATGGCTACACCTTC.

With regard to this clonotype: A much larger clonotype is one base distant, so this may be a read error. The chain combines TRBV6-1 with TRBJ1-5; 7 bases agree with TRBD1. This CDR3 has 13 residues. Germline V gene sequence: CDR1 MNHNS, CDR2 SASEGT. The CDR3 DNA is TGTGCCTGCAGTGACGACAGGGCTCAGCCCCAGCATTTT. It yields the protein CACSDDRAQPQHF.

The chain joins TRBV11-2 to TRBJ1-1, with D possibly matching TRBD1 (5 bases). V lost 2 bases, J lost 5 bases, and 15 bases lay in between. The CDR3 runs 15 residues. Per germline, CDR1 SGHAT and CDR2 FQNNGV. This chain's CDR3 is CASSLSGLPGTEAFF. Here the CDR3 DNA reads TGTGCCAGCAGCTTATCAGGGCTCCCGGGGACTGAAGCTTTCTTT.

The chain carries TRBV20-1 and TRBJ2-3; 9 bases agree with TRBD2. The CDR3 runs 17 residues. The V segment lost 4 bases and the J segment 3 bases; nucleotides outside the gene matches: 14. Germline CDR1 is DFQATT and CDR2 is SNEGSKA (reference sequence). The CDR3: CSATYRRLAEGTDTQYF. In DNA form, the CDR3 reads TGCAGTGCTACCTATCGACGACTAGCGGAGGGGACAGATACGCAGTATTTT.